The rows below give T cell receptor beta chains drawn from one sample of a study of T cell changes during pregnancy in multiple sclerosis. Sequenced by immunoSEQ multiplex PCR; TCRdb stores in-frame clones only, minus some. The table shows 70,000 to 100,000 clones, with around 90% occurring only once. The sequences come from peripheral blood, collected in the first trimester of pregnancy. Every receptor here comes from a female donor with multiple sclerosis, enrolled in a pregnancy study. CDR3s include the opening cysteine and the closing phenylalanine or tryptophan. The D gene is left open where the match is weak. Size values are once, few and many counts, or a class for expanded clones, and some rows have none.

DNA,CDR3,size,V,J,D
TGTGCCAGCAGTGATAGAGGAGGACTAGCGGGAGCCGGGGGCAAAAACATTCAGTACTTC,CASSDRGGLAGAGGKNIQYF,-,TRBV2,TRBJ2-4,TRBD2
TGTGCCAGCTCGTCCGGACAGGGGGTCGTCGAGCAGTACTTC,CASSSGQGVVEQYF,-,TRBV18,TRBJ2-7,TRBD1
TGCGCCAGCAGCCAAGATTTTACAGGCCTCTCTGGGGCCAACGTCCTGACTTTC,CASSQDFTGLSGANVLTF,-,TRBV4-1,TRBJ2-6,-
TGTGCCTGGGCGACAGGGCTCAATCAGCCCCAGCATTTT,CAWATGLNQPQHF,few,TRBV30,TRBJ1-5,TRBD1
TGTGCCGGACAGGACACTGCTAATGAAAAACTGTTTTTT,CAGQDTANEKLFF,-,TRBV28,TRBJ1-4,TRBD1
TGTGCCACCAGCAGACCTCCGGCACAGGGGTACAATGAGCAGTTCTTC,CATSRPPAQGYNEQFF,once,TRBV15,TRBJ2-1,TRBD1
TGTGCCAGCAACGAGCCCAATGAGCAGTTCTTC,CASNEPNEQFF,-,TRBV28,TRBJ2-1,-
TGTGCCAGCAGCCACGGAGGAGAGTATAATCAGCCCCAGCATTTT,CASSHGGEYNQPQHF,-,TRBV6-6,TRBJ1-5,-
TGCAGCGTTGAAGAGGCAGGGGGTCGCTACGAGCAGTACTTC,CSVEEAGGRYEQYF,-,TRBV29-1,TRBJ2-7,TRBD1
TGTGCCAGCTCACCGCCGGGACAGGGGGTACGAGCTGGGGCCAACGTCCTGACTTTC,CASSPPGQGVRAGANVLTF,-,TRBV18,TRBJ2-6,TRBD1
TGTGCCAGTAGTCCTTCGGCGGGAGGGACAGATACGCAGTATTTT,CASSPSAGGTDTQYF,-,TRBV19,TRBJ2-3,TRBD2
TGTGCCAGCAGTTTATCGGGGCAGGGGACAGGTGATGAGCAGTTCTTC,CASSLSGQGTGDEQFF,-,TRBV27,TRBJ2-1,TRBD1
TGTGCCAGCAGCTTAGGGCGCGGTTACGAGCAGTACTTC,CASSLGRGYEQYF,-,TRBV7-7,TRBJ2-7,-
TGTGCCAGCAGTGAAGCAGTTGGGGCGAACACTGAAGCTTTCTTT,CASSEAVGANTEAFF,-,TRBV6-1,TRBJ1-1,-
TGTGCCAGTAGTGTAACTAGCGGGTTTAATGAGCAGTTCTTC,CASSVTSGFNEQFF,few,TRBV19,TRBJ2-1,TRBD2
TGTGCCAGTAGCTCCCGGGGGGTGGTGAACACTGAAGCTTTCTTT,CASSSRGVVNTEAFF,-,TRBV19,TRBJ1-1,-
TGTGCCTGGAGTTTACCCCCCCCACGGGATACTGAAGCTTTCTTT,CAWSLPPPRDTEAFF,-,TRBV30,TRBJ1-1,-
TGTGCCAGCACGGACAGCGTAACAGATACGCAGTATTTT,CASTDSVTDTQYF,once,TRBV9,TRBJ2-3,-
TGTGCCATCAGTGACGTGATAGGCAGGTCCAATGAGCAGTTCTTC,CAISDVIGRSNEQFF,-,TRBV10-3,TRBJ2-1,-
TGTGCCAGCAGCGTGGGACCGGGGGAGGATACGCAGTATTTT,CASSVGPGEDTQYF,-,TRBV9,TRBJ2-3,-
TGCGCCAGCAGCCCGATAGTGGGAGGGCGGGGCAATGAGCAGTTCTTC,CASSPIVGGRGNEQFF,-,TRBV5-1,TRBJ2-1,TRBD2
TGTGCCAGCAGTTTGGGACTAGCGGGATATCGGGGGCAGTATTTT,CASSLGLAGYRGQYF,-,TRBV27,TRBJ2-3,TRBD2
TGTGCCAGCAGCGCCGGGACAGCACTCTACGAGCAGTACTTC,CASSAGTALYEQYF,-,TRBV6-5,TRBJ2-7,TRBD1
TGTGCCAGCAGCGCCACGCCGGGTTCCCAACGGGAGCTGTTTTTT,CASSATPGSQRELFF,-,TRBV7-8,TRBJ2-2,-
TGTGCCAGCAGTACGACAGCAACCGGGGAGCTGTTTTTT,CASSTTATGELFF,-,TRBV6-5,TRBJ2-2,-
TGCGCCAGCAGCTCCGGGGACAGGCGGAATGAAAAACTGTTTTTT,CASSSGDRRNEKLFF,-,TRBV5-1,TRBJ1-4,TRBD1
TGTGCCAGCAGTCTCAGGACTAGCGGGATCGGGGGGGAGCAGTACTTC,CASSLRTSGIGGEQYF,-,TRBV7-8,TRBJ2-7,TRBD2
TGTGCCAGCAGCACCCGACAGGGCTCCTATGGCTACACCTTC,CASSTRQGSYGYTF,-,TRBV7-2,TRBJ1-2,TRBD1
TGTGCCAGCAGTTTCGGCGGCCAGCCCCAGCATTTT,CASSFGGQPQHF,-,TRBV27,TRBJ1-5,-
TGTGCCAGCAGTTGGTCAGGGTTGTCAGATACGCAGTATTTT,CASSWSGLSDTQYF,-,TRBV27,TRBJ2-3,-
TGTGCCAGTGGTGAGCCCAGAAGCTTAGCCTTCAATCAGCCCCAGCATTTT,CASGEPRSLAFNQPQHF,-,TRBV19,TRBJ1-5,-
TGCGCCAGCCGACCCCGGGACAGGGGGCGAAGTTTACATACGCAGTATTTT,CASRPRDRGRSLHTQYF,-,TRBV23-1,TRBJ2-3,TRBD1
TGCGCCAGCAGCTTAGGAGGGGCTGGAAACACCATATATTTT,CASSLGGAGNTIYF,-,TRBV5-1,TRBJ1-3,-
TGTGCCAGCAGCACCACTCCCTACGAGCAGTACTTC,CASSTTPYEQYF,-,TRBV9,TRBJ2-7,-
TGTGCCAGCAGCTTGGGGACTACTAGCGGGATCGGGATCAATGAGCAGTTCTTC,CASSLGTTSGIGINEQFF,-,TRBV5-4,TRBJ2-1,TRBD2
TGCAGCGTTGTCGGAGCGGATACGAACACCGGGGAGCTGTTTTTT,CSVVGADTNTGELFF,-,TRBV29-1,TRBJ2-2,-
TGTGCCAGCAGCGTTATGAGTGGCGGGGACCGCTATGGCTACACCTTC,CASSVMSGGDRYGYTF,once,TRBV9,TRBJ1-2,-
TGCGCCAGCAGCTTGGATTCTAGCGGGAACCAAGAGACCCAGTACTTC,CASSLDSSGNQETQYF,-,TRBV5-1,TRBJ2-5,TRBD2
TGTGCCAGCAGCCCTACGTATAGCGGGAGCAGTGAGCAGTTCTTC,CASSPTYSGSSEQFF,-,TRBV11-1,TRBJ2-1,TRBD2
TGTGCCAGTAGTCTGGGACTAGCGGGAGTAGATACATACGAGCAGTACTTC,CASSLGLAGVDTYEQYF,once,TRBV19,TRBJ2-7,TRBD2
TGCAGCGTTGAAGGAACCGGGACAGGGGGAACTGAAGCTTTCTTT,CSVEGTGTGGTEAFF,-,TRBV29-1,TRBJ1-1,TRBD1
TGTGCCAGCAGCGTGACAGGGGGCGTGGGCAATGAGCAGTTCTTC,CASSVTGGVGNEQFF,-,TRBV5-5,TRBJ2-1,TRBD1
TGTGCCAGTAGTATATTGATCGGGGAGACCCAGTACTTC,CASSILIGETQYF,few,TRBV19,TRBJ2-5,-
TGTGCCAGCGACCAGGCCCTTAGCAATCAGCCCCAGCATTTT,CASDQALSNQPQHF,once,TRBV2,TRBJ1-5,-
TGTGCCAGCAATGGGCAGTCCGGTAAAAACATTCAGTACTTC,CASNGQSGKNIQYF,-,TRBV28,TRBJ2-4,-
TGTGCCAGCAGCCGGGGACTAGGGGGGGATACGCAGTATTTT,CASSRGLGGDTQYF,-,TRBV27,TRBJ2-3,TRBD2
TGCGCCAGCAGCTGGGGGCTAGCGGAAGATACGCAGTATTTT,CASSWGLAEDTQYF,once,TRBV5-1,TRBJ2-3,-